These 23 T cell receptor beta chains originate from one sample sequenced in a study of vaccination and CD4 T cells after COVID-19. Stated treatment: roughly 10-day PBMC culture with coronavirus spike peptide pools or control peptides (ViraFEST assay). Their target antigens are unknown. The Oncomine TCR Beta short-read assay sequenced DNA from cultured CD4+ T cells. TCRdb re-analysed the PCR reads in MiXCR, keeping a single row per CDR3 protein. Here the sample spans around 8,600 distinct CDR3 sequences, 45% to 50% being singletons. Sequencing used CD4+ T cells from blood, cultured in vitro. These receptors were collected from a human donor who had recovered from COVID-19.

V usage is TRBV25-1 and J usage is TRBJ1-4; 8 nucleotides line up with TRBD1. CDR3 length: 15 amino acids. After removal of 5 bases from V and 6 bases from J, the junction contained 8 bases not matched to a gene. Germline CDR1 is MGHDK and CDR2 is SYGVNS. The CDR3 loop is CASSNLQGGDEKLFF. The CDR3 DNA is TGTGCCAGCAGTAATTTACAGGGGGGGGATGAAAAACTGTTTTTT.

V gene TRBV5-4 combines with J gene TRBJ2-3; D is unclear. V shed 0 bases and J shed 3 bases, with 5 bases lying between them. Per the germline V gene, CDR1 is SGHNT and CDR2 is YYREEE (reference sequence). CDR3 length: 13 residues. The CDR3 sequence is CASSLVETDTQYF. In DNA form, the CDR3 reads TGTGCCAGCAGCTTGGTCGAAACAGATACGCAGTATTTT.

The genes are TRBV7-2 and TRBJ2-2; 7 nucleotides align to TRBD2. Per germline, CDR1 SGHTA and CDR2 FQGNSA. The CDR3 extends over 16 amino acids. V trimming: 2 bases; J trimming: 3 bases; junction bases outside the gene matches: 6. This CDR3 reads CASSLFSGSYTGELFF. The CDR3 DNA is TGTGCCAGCAGCTTATTTAGCGGGTCTTACACCGGGGAGCTGTTTTTT.

The rearrangement uses TRBV5-4 and TRBJ2-2, with TRBD1 matching 7 bases. J gave up 10 bases and V 3 bases, and 6 bases lay outside the gene matches. The CDR3 consists of 13 residues. CDR1 and CDR2 from the germline V gene are SGHNT and YYREEE (reference sequence). CDR3 loop: CASSYRGPVELFF. For the CDR3, the DNA is TGTGCCAGCAGCTACAGGGGCCCCGTGGAGCTGTTTTTT.

This clonotype was observed a few times. CDR3 protein: CASSPGGQGVGYTF. The CDR3 DNA reads as TGTGCCAGCAGTCCCGGGGGACAGGGTGTTGGCTACACCTTC. The chain couples TRBV6-1 to TRBJ1-2; 9 bases agree with TRBD1. V gave up 5 bases and J gave up 7 bases; unmatched junction bases: 8. The CDR3 consists of 14 residues. CDR1 is MNHNS and CDR2 is SASEGT in the germline V gene.

The CDR3 DNA is TGCGCCAGCAGCCTTCAGGGGGAGCGCCATTCCCCAGATACGCAGTATTTT. Protein product: CASSLQGERHSPDTQYF. This sequence joins TRBV4-3 and TRBJ2-3, with 7 bases matching TRBD1. CDR1 LGHNA and CDR2 YSLEER come from the germline V gene. This CDR3 has 17 residues. Germline trimming cut 4 bases from V and 4 bases from J; bases unmatched to any gene: 14.

Only a few counts were recorded for this clonotype. CDR3 DNA: TGCAGTGCTAGAGATACAGGACAGGGGGCCGTCGAGCAGTACTTC. Protein product: CSARDTGQGAVEQYF. V gene TRBV20-1 combines with J gene TRBJ2-7; the match to TRBD1 covers 11 bases. CDR3 length: 15 residues. Germline trimming cut 0 bases from V and 6 bases from J; bases unmatched to any gene: 7. CDR1 DFQATT and CDR2 SNEGSKA come from the germline V gene (reference sequence).

This clonotype showed up just once. The chain couples TRBV12-3 or TRBV12-4 to TRBJ1-1; no definite D call. Trimming removed 5 bases at V and 4 bases at J, with 17 bases between. This CDR3 is built from 15 residues. CDR3 DNA: TGTGCCAGCAGTCCCGTCAGAGGTCTTGGCACTGAAGCTTTCTTT. The encoded protein is CASSPVRGLGTEAFF.

In this sample, this clonotype turned up a few times. V and J are TRBV7-2 and TRBJ1-1, with unresolved D. The CDR3 is 15 residues long. Germline loops: CDR1 SGHTA, CDR2 FQGNSA. V was cut by 5 bases and J by 0 bases, with 13 bases left in between. The CDR3 reads CASSRRFSMNTEAFF. CDR3 coding DNA: TGTGCCAGCAGCCGCAGGTTTTCCATGAACACTGAAGCTTTCTTT.

This chain uses TRBV12-3 or TRBV12-4 with TRBJ1-2; TRBD1 matches at 9 bases. V gave up 8 bases and J gave up 2 bases; unmatched junction bases: 9. This CDR3 is 15 amino acids long. The CDR3 DNA sequence: TGTGCCAGCGGACGGGACAGGGTAGTAAACTATGGCTACACCTTC. The encoded protein is CASGRDRVVNYGYTF.

This clonotype turned up a few times. The gene calls are TRBV7-2 and TRBJ2-5, with 14 nucleotides matching TRBD2. The length of the CDR3 is 16 residues. The V gene end was trimmed by 5 bases and the J gene end by 6 bases; junction bases not matched to a gene: 8. Germline values: CDR1 SGHTA, CDR2 FQGNSA. CDR3 residues: CASSVGTSGGTKTQYF. The CDR3, as DNA: TGTGCCAGCAGCGTAGGGACTAGCGGGGGAACGAAGACCCAGTACTTC. Complete variable domain (other parts from reference TRBV7-2 and TRBJ2-5): GAGVSQSPSNKVTEKGKDVELRCDPISGHTALYWYRQSLGQGLEFLIYFQGNSAPDKSGLPSDRFSAERTGGSVSTLTIQRTQQEDSAVYLCASSVGTSGGTKTQYFGPGTRLLVL.

Only a few counts were recorded for this clonotype. V usage is TRBV6-1 and J usage is TRBJ1-4; D perhaps matches TRBD1 (5 bases). The V gene lost 10 bases and the J gene lost 5 bases, with 26 bases spanning the gap. From germline, CDR1 is MNHNS and CDR2 SASEGT. The CDR3 spans 17 residues. This CDR3 is CATAGYRQKQRNEKLFF. The CDR3 DNA follows: TGTGCCACCGCAGGGTATCGGCAGAAACAGAGGAATGAAAAACTGTTTTTT.

This clonotype appeared once. The V gene is TRBV7-3, the J gene TRBJ1-1; possibly TRBD1 for D (5 bases). CDR1 is SGHTA, CDR2 FQGTGA, per germline. The CDR3 contains 13 residues. The V and J ends lost 4 bases and 1 base respectively, with 7 bases between them. The CDR3 region is CASSWDRNTEAFF. The CDR3 DNA reads as TGTGCCAGCAGCTGGGACCGGAACACTGAAGCTTTCTTT. The full variable domain, with the rest looked up from reference TRBV7-3 and TRBJ1-1, is GAGVSQTPSNKVTEKGKYVELRCDPISGHTALYWYRQSLGQGPEFLIYFQGTGAADDSGLPNDRFFAVRPEGSVSTLKIQRTERGDSAVYLCASSWDRNTEAFFGQGTRLTVV.

This clonotype was seen only once. The CDR3 DNA sequence: TGTGCCAGCTCACCTCCCCTAGAGGCGGCTTATGGCTACACCTTC. It translates to CASSPPLEAAYGYTF. This chain connects TRBV18 to TRBJ1-2, with D uncertain. V gave up 3 bases and J gave up 5 bases, with 16 bases separating them. The CDR3 sequence is 15 residues long. Germline assignment: CDR1 KGHSH and CDR2 LQKENI.

This clonotype came up a few times. The V call is TRBV4-3, the J call TRBJ1-1; D might be TRBD1 (5 bases). This CDR3 spans 15 amino acids. Germline CDR1 and CDR2: LGHNA and YSLEER. V lost 0 bases to trimming and J lost 5 bases, with 13 bases between them. CDR3 residues: CASSQDFYKGTEAFF. Written as DNA, the CDR3 is TGCGCCAGCAGCCAAGATTTCTACAAGGGGACTGAAGCTTTCTTT.

The CDR3 loop is CSARGQAGAPTQYF. CDR3 nucleotide sequence: TGCAGTGCTAGAGGCCAGGCGGGGGCCCCGACCCAGTACTTC. The chain is built from TRBV20-1 and TRBJ2-5; possible D gene TRBD2, 7 bases. CDR1 is DFQATT and CDR2 is SNEGSKA in the germline V gene (reference sequence). The CDR3 loop spans 14 amino acids. Deletions cut 1 base from V and 7 bases from J, with 16 bases between.

The chain is built from TRBV30 and TRBJ2-7; the D gene is possibly TRBD2 (5 bases). The CDR3 extends over 12 amino acids. Trimming took off 1 base at V and 3 bases at J, with 7 bases between the two ends. Germline V gene sequence: CDR1 GTSNPN, CDR2 SVGIG (reference sequence). The CDR3 region is CAWSADYYEQYF. The CDR3 nucleotides read TGTGCCTGGAGTGCAGACTACTACGAGCAGTACTTC. Complete variable domain (other parts from reference TRBV30 and TRBJ2-7): SQTIHQWPATLVQPVGSPLSLECTVEGTSNPNLYWYRQAAGRGLQLLFYSVGIGQISSEVPQNLSASRPQDRQFILSSKKLLLSDSGFYLCAWSADYYEQYFGPGTRLTVT.

J is TRBJ2-7 and V is TRBV5-6, with D tentatively TRBD2 (5 bases). V was clipped by 1 base and J by 2 bases, with 7 bases between them. Germline V gene sequence: CDR1 SGHDT, CDR2 YYEEEE. The CDR3 has 13 amino acids. The CDR3 DNA reads TGTGCCAGCAGCTTGAGAGGGACCTACGAGCAGTACTTC. This sequence encodes CASSLRGTYEQYF.

This clonotype was recorded a few times. The chain has TRBV20-1 and TRBJ1-1; TRBD1 aligns across 9 bases. Germline V gene lookup returns CDR1 DFQATT and CDR2 SNEGSKA (reference sequence). V lost 4 bases and J lost 0; bases outside the gene matches: 6. The CDR3 spans 15 residues. CDR3 nucleotides: TGCAGTGCTAAAAGGACAGGGGTCCTGAACACTGAAGCTTTCTTT. Its protein is CSAKRTGVLNTEAFF.

CDR3 sequence: CASSLAAGGPVDAQYF. The CDR3 bases are TGTGCCAGCAGCTTAGCGGCAGGGGGGCCTGTTGATGCGCAGTATTTT. The chain combines TRBV7-6 with TRBJ2-3; possibly TRBD1 for D (7 bases). V gave up 0 bases and J gave up 10 bases, with 20 bases separating them. Germline V gene sequence: CDR1 SGHVS, CDR2 FNYEAQ. This CDR3 region has 16 residues. Full variable domain (missing parts from reference TRBV7-6 and TRBJ2-3): GAGVSQSPRYKVTKRGQDVALRCDPISGHVSLYWYRQALGQGPEFLTYFNYEAQQDKSGLPNDRFSAERPEGSISTLTIQRTEQRDSAMYRCASSLAAGGPVDAQYFGPGTRLTVL.

A few counts support this clonotype. The chain uses TRBV7-9 and TRBJ1-2; D not certain. The V end was cut by 2 bases, the J end by 6 bases, with 10 bases between. CDR3 size: 13 residues. Per germline, CDR1 SEHNR and CDR2 FQNEAQ (reference sequence). The CDR3 is CASSLSDPNGYTF. The CDR3 DNA reads as TGTGCCAGCAGCTTATCCGATCCCAATGGCTACACCTTC.

This clonotype was recorded a few times. The chain is built from TRBV6-5 and TRBJ2-7; 8 positions match TRBD2. After removal of 4 bases from V and 6 bases from J, the junction contained 5 bases not matched to a gene. Germline V gene lookup returns CDR1 MNHEY and CDR2 SVGAGI. The CDR3 covers 13 residues. CDR3 in amino acids: CASSSRLAGEQYF. The CDR3 nucleotides read TGTGCCAGCAGTTCCCGGCTAGCGGGCGAGCAGTACTTC.

Only a few counts were recorded for this clonotype. CDR3 sequence: CASSLVGRLQPQHF. The CDR3 DNA sequence: TGTGCCAGCAGCTTAGTCGGGAGATTGCAGCCCCAGCATTTT. The gene calls are TRBV7-2 and TRBJ1-5; D uncertain. Germline V gene data show CDR1 as SGHTA and CDR2 as FQGNSA. The CDR3 covers 14 residues. V was pared by 1 base and J by 7 bases, with 11 bases between.